Following are 22 T cell receptor beta chains from one sample sequenced in a study of T cell responses to AZD1222 COVID-19 vaccine. TCRdb keeps only in-frame clones here, not all; method: immunoSEQ multiplex PCR. The sample yields approximately 110,000 clones, approximately 88% seen once. Sample: peripheral blood, taken on day 0 of AZD1222 vaccination. These TCRs come from an adult in good health.

The chain combines TRBV19 with TRBJ1-3; 7 nucleotides align to TRBD1. The CDR3 has 15 residues. The junction had 6 bases not matched to a gene; V was cut back by 5 bases and J by 2 bases. Germline V gives CDR1 LNHDA, CDR2 SQIVND (reference sequence). Written as DNA, the CDR3 is TGTGCCAGTAGTGCCGGGACAGATACTGGAAACACCATATATTTT. Translating it yields CASSAGTDTGNTIYF. Looking up the rest from reference TRBV19 and TRBJ1-3 gives the full variable domain: DGGITQSPKYLFRKEGQNVTLSCEQNLNHDAMYWYRQDPGQGLRLIYYSQIVNDFQKGDIAEGYSVSREKKESFPLTVTSAQKNPTAFYLCASSAGTDTGNTIYFGEGSWLTVV.

The chain employs TRBV11-2 and TRBJ2-2, with 9 bases aligning to TRBD1. Trimming cost V 5 bases and J 3 bases; bases outside gene matches: 16. The CDR3 runs to 19 residues. Germline V CDR1 and CDR2: SGHAT, FQNNGV. In DNA form, the CDR3 reads TGTGCCAGCAGCAAAAGGACAGGGGATATACATCGGTACACCGGGGAGCTGTTTTTT. Protein product: CASSKRTGDIHRYTGELFF.

This chain uses TRBV25-1 with TRBJ1-1, with 8 nucleotides matching TRBD1. Germline CDR1 and CDR2: MGHDK and SYGVNS. The CDR3 length is 14 residues. With 4 bases clipped from V and 3 bases from J, the junction kept 4 bases outside the gene matches. The CDR3 nucleotides read TGTGCCAGCAGTGGACAGGGGAGTGACACTGAAGCTTTCTTT. It translates to CASSGQGSDTEAFF.

The rearrangement links TRBV5-1 to TRBJ1-1; possibly TRBD1 for D (6 bases). V lost 4 bases to trimming and J lost 3 bases, with 16 bases between them. The germline CDR1 and CDR2 sequences are SGHRS and YFSETQ. This CDR3 contains 15 residues. CDR3 DNA: TGCGCCAGCAGCCGGGCGGGGGGCGCCTACACTGAAGCTTTCTTT. Translated: CASSRAGGAYTEAFF.

This clone showed up just a few times. The chain carries TRBV7-3 and TRBJ1-5; no clear D gene. The CDR3 covers 13 residues. CDR1 and CDR2 (germline): SGHTA, FQGTGA. V was clipped by 0 bases and J by 5 bases, with 5 bases between them. The CDR3 nucleotides are TGTGCCAGCAGCTTAACTTTCGATCAGCCCCAGCATTTT. Its translation is CASSLTFDQPQHF.

This chain links TRBV28 with TRBJ1-2, with 8 bases aligning to TRBD1. Germline-derived CDR1 and CDR2 are MDHEN and SYDVKM. The CDR3 has 15 residues. V trimming: 5 bases; J trimming: 1 base; junction bases outside the gene matches: 6. The CDR3 DNA reads TGTGCCAGCAGTCCCGGACAGGGAGGTAACTATGGCTACACCTTC. Encoded protein: CASSPGQGGNYGYTF.

The chain has TRBV28 and TRBJ2-2; no definite D call. The CDR3 runs 16 residues. Germline CDR1 and CDR2: MDHEN and SYDVKM. V lost 5 bases, J lost 2 bases, and 15 bases lay in between. The CDR3 nucleotides read TGTGCCAGCAGTCTCGTAATCCCTGCCAACACCGGGGAGCTGTTTTTT. As protein: CASSLVIPANTGELFF. The complete variable domain, with remaining parts taken from reference TRBV28 and TRBJ2-2, reads DVKVTQSSRYLVKRTGEKVFLECVQDMDHENMFWYRQDPGLGLRLIYFSYDVKMKEKGDIPEGYSVSREKKERFSLILESASTNQTSMYLCASSLVIPANTGELFFGEGSRLTVL.

This chain joins TRBV7-9 and TRBJ1-5; TRBD1 matches 9 bases. The germline CDR1 and CDR2 sequences are SEHNR and FQNEAQ (reference sequence). The CDR3 is made up of 15 amino acids. V was clipped by 5 bases and J by 5 bases; unmatched bases: 7. CDR3 nucleotides: TGTGCCAGCAGCCCCACAGGGGGCACGGATCAGCCCCAGCATTTT. Encoded protein: CASSPTGGTDQPQHF.

This chain connects TRBV14 to TRBJ1-1; D uncertain. Germline V gene sequence: CDR1 SGHDN, CDR2 FVKESK. The CDR3 sequence is 11 residues long. Trimming pared 1 base from V and 11 bases from J, leaving 8 bases between. CDR3 nucleotides: TGTGCCAGCAGCCAAGCGCGAACGGCTTTCTTT. This gives the protein CASSQARTAFF.

The CDR3 loop reads CASSIDQGATNEKLFF. Here the CDR3 DNA reads TGTGCCAGTAGTATAGATCAAGGGGCAACTAATGAAAAACTGTTTTTT. This chain connects TRBV19 to TRBJ1-4; a possible D gene is TRBD1 (5 bases). The CDR3 spans 16 residues. Trimming stripped 0 bases from V and 0 bases from J, with 8 bases between. In germline, CDR1 is LNHDA, CDR2 SQIVND (reference sequence).

This clone was seen more than once but under ten times. The chain couples TRBV18 to TRBJ1-1; a possible D gene is TRBD1 (6 bases). The V gene lost 0 bases and the J gene lost 1 base, with 12 bases spanning the gap. CDR3 length: 16 residues. CDR1 is KGHSH, CDR2 LQKENI, per germline. CDR3 coding DNA: TGTGCCAGCTCACCACCTATTACGACAGGGAACACTGAAGCTTTCTTT. Protein: CASSPPITTGNTEAFF. The full variable domain, with the rest looked up from reference TRBV18 and TRBJ1-1, is NAGVMQNPRHLVRRRGQEARLRCSPMKGHSHVYWYRQLPEEGLKFMVYLQKENIIDESGMPKERFSAEFPKEGPSILRIQQVVRGDSAAYFCASSPPITTGNTEAFFGQGTRLTVV.

This chain joins TRBV9 and TRBJ1-1; D ambiguous. Germline V CDR1 and CDR2: SGDLS, YYNGEE. This CDR3 is built from 13 residues. V lost 4 bases and J 5 bases, leaving 12 bases between the germline ends. CDR3 DNA: TGTGCCAGCAGCCCAGCGGGGAGGACTGAAGCTTTCTTT. Protein product: CASSPAGRTEAFF.

This chain links TRBV19 with TRBJ1-6, with D uncertain. This CDR3 has 13 residues. Per the germline V gene, CDR1 is LNHDA and CDR2 is SQIVND (reference sequence). Trimming cost V 9 bases and J 5 bases, with 11 bases left between them. CDR3 region: CASRAVDNSPLHF. In nucleotides, the CDR3 is TGTGCCAGCCGGGCCGTAGATAATTCACCCCTCCACTTT.

The rearrangement joins TRBV19 to TRBJ2-2, with 11 bases fitting TRBD1. After removal of 8 bases from V and 2 bases from J, the junction contained 7 bases not matched to a gene. The CDR3 is 16 residues long. Germline V CDR1 and CDR2: LNHDA, SQIVND (reference sequence). CDR3 sequence (DNA): TGTGCCAGTGGGGGACAGGGGGATACAAACACCGGGGAGCTGTTTTTT. Its translation: CASGGQGDTNTGELFF.

V gene TRBV5-1 combines with J gene TRBJ1-5; D perhaps matches TRBD1 (6 bases). Trimming stripped 4 bases from V and 3 bases from J, with 11 bases between. The CDR3 has 14 amino acids. The germline V gene has CDR1 SGHRS and CDR2 YFSETQ. The CDR3 coding sequence is TGCGCCAGCAGCCAGGACAGCCTCAATCAGCCCCAGCATTTT. Translated: CASSQDSLNQPQHF.

V and J are TRBV4-1 and TRBJ2-3, with D possibly TRBD2 on 6 matching bases. CDR1 MGHRA and CDR2 YSYEKL come from the germline V gene. CDR3 length: 15 residues. Trimming cost V 0 bases and J 6 bases, with 13 bases left between them. The DNA for the CDR3 is TGCGCCAGCAGCCAAGAACTGGGGACTCTCGATACGCAGTATTTT. This codes for CASSQELGTLDTQYF.

The chain employs TRBV27 and TRBJ2-2; D is uncertain. V gave up 3 bases and J gave up 0 bases, with 11 bases separating them. Germline values: CDR1 MNHEY, CDR2 SMNVEV (reference sequence). The CDR3 runs 16 residues. The CDR3 coding sequence is TGTGCCAGCAGTTTGATCGGAAAGACGAACACCGGGGAGCTGTTTTTT. Amino acid sequence: CASSLIGKTNTGELFF.

The chain combines TRBV7-2 with TRBJ2-1, with D tentatively TRBD1 (6 bases). Germline V gene sequence: CDR1 SGHTA, CDR2 FQGNSA. The CDR3 length is 16 residues. V was clipped by 8 bases and J by 5 bases, with 22 bases between them. The CDR3 spells CASSQLRGHLNNEQFF. CDR3 coding DNA: TGTGCCAGCTCTCAGCTAAGGGGACATTTAAACAATGAGCAGTTCTTC.

The chain joins TRBV3-1 (or the pseudogene TRBV3-2) to TRBJ1-2; D remains unclear. Trimming shortened V by 0 bases and J by 2 bases, and 4 bases separated the two germline ends. CDR3 length: 13 amino acids. Germline V gene lookup returns CDR1 LGHDT and CDR2 YNNKEL (reference sequence). CDR3 region: CASSQDLNYGYTF. In nucleotides, the CDR3 is TGTGCCAGCAGCCAAGATCTGAACTATGGCTACACCTTC.

CDR3 bases: TGTGCCAGCAGCGCCCGACAGAATCAGCCCCAGCATTTT. Translating it yields CASSARQNQPQHF. The chain carries TRBV7-2 and TRBJ1-5; D may be TRBD1 (5 bases). The germline V gene encodes CDR1 SGHTA and CDR2 FQGNSA. The CDR3 length is 13 residues. V shed 5 bases and J shed 4 bases, with 9 bases lying between them.

The chain recombines TRBV19 with TRBJ2-7; TRBD1 might be the D (5 bases). V gave up 8 bases and J gave up 5 bases, with 13 bases separating them. Germline V gene lookup returns CDR1 LNHDA and CDR2 SQIVND (reference sequence). The CDR3 spans 12 residues. CDR3: CASSDTVNEQYF. CDR3 bases: TGTGCCAGTTCGGACACGGTAAACGAGCAGTACTTC.

This clone was seen more than once but under ten times. The chain couples TRBV19 to TRBJ2-7, with D unresolved. The CDR3 runs to 14 residues. The V gene lost 5 bases and the J gene lost 2 bases, with 13 bases spanning the gap. From germline, CDR1 is LNHDA and CDR2 SQIVND (reference sequence). Here the CDR3 DNA reads TGTGCCAGTAGTGGACGAAACCCTACCTACGAGCAGTACTTC. Amino acid sequence: CASSGRNPTYEQYF.